Below are 22 T cell receptor beta chains sequenced from a single sample in a study of T cells in localized non-small cell lung cancer. Assay: immunoSEQ multiplex PCR; the TCRdb copy retains only in-frame clones and omits some. The sample comprises 50,000 or so clones, approximately 83% of which are singletons, and 15% to 20% rests with the top ten. The starting material was peripheral blood, obtained before any cancer treatment. The receptor set was obtained from a female donor at least 60 years old with stage II squamous cell lung carcinoma.

The chain employs TRBV4-2 and TRBJ2-7, with D possibly being TRBD2 (7 bases). Germline-derived CDR1 and CDR2 are LGHNA and YNFKEQ. The CDR3 is made up of 16 amino acids. V was shortened by 0 bases and J by 7 bases, with 19 bases between the two germline ends. The CDR3 sequence is CASSQDLTGGRKEQYF. The CDR3 DNA reads as TGTGCCAGCAGCCAAGATTTAACGGGGGGCCGAAAGGAGCAGTACTTC.

The V call is TRBV19, the J call TRBJ1-2; a weak D match, TRBD1 (6 bases). Between the trimmed V and J ends, which lost 4 bases and 4 bases, there was a span of 13 bases. CDR1 and CDR2 from the germline V gene are LNHDA and SQIVND (reference sequence). There are 14 residues in the CDR3. CDR3 region: CASSKGVDFYGYTF. CDR3 in DNA: TGTGCCAGTAGTAAGGGGGTAGACTTCTATGGCTACACCTTC.

This rearrangement joins TRBV18 to TRBJ2-5; TRBD1 matches 7 bases. Germline CDR1 KGHSH, CDR2 LQKENI. The CDR3 sequence is 14 residues long. J was trimmed by 2 bases and V by 1 base; bases with no gene match: 1. CDR3 amino acids: CASSPQTGQETQYF. The CDR3 region has the DNA TGTGCCAGCTCACCACAGACAGGGCAAGAGACCCAGTACTTC. Full variable domain (outside the CDR3, taken from reference TRBV18 and TRBJ2-5): NAGVMQNPRHLVRRRGQEARLRCSPMKGHSHVYWYRQLPEEGLKFMVYLQKENIIDESGMPKERFSAEFPKEGPSILRIQQVVRGDSAAYFCASSPQTGQETQYFGPGTRLLVL.

CDR3 nucleotide sequence: TGTGCCAGCAGTTCGGGACAGGCTTACAATGAGCAGTTCTTC. Translating gives CASSSGQAYNEQFF. The rearrangement uses TRBV6-6 and TRBJ2-1; 8 nucleotides align to TRBD1. Trimming cost V 4 bases and J 4 bases; bases outside gene matches: 3. The CDR3 extends over 14 amino acids. Germline-derived CDR1 and CDR2 are MNHNY and SVGAGI (reference sequence).

The chain uses TRBV7-9 and TRBJ1-2; D unclear. Trimming removed 1 base at V and 4 bases at J, with 10 bases between. Germline V CDR1 and CDR2: SEHNR, FQNEAQ (reference sequence). CDR3 length equals 14 residues. CDR3 sequence reads: CASSLGGVFYGYTF. DNA of the CDR3: TGTGCCAGCAGCTTAGGCGGGGTCTTCTATGGCTACACCTTC.

This chain links TRBV6-1 with TRBJ2-5, with 9 bases lining up with TRBD2. The germline V gene encodes CDR1 MNHNS and CDR2 SASEGT. CDR3 length equals 16 residues. V shed 4 bases, J shed 1 base, and the junction held 7 bases outside the gene matches. The CDR3: CASSVGAGGLQETQYF. Here the CDR3 DNA reads TGTGCCAGCAGTGTAGGAGCGGGGGGCCTCCAAGAGACCCAGTACTTC.

The chain employs TRBV5-1 and TRBJ2-3; 12 nucleotides agree with TRBD1. The CDR3 length is 18 residues. The V and J ends lost 0 bases and 1 base, in that order; junction bases with no gene match: 6. Germline assignment: CDR1 SGHRS and CDR2 YFSETQ. In DNA, the CDR3 is TGCGCCAGCAGCTTGGGGGACAGGGGGCCCCTAGGCACAGATACGCAGTATTTT. It encodes CASSLGDRGPLGTDTQYF.

The CDR3 DNA reads TGCGCCAGCAGCTTGGAGGGGGAGACCTACAATGAGCAGTTCTTC. Its translation is CASSLEGETYNEQFF. V and J are TRBV5-1 and TRBJ2-1; D perhaps matches TRBD1 (6 bases). Trimming removed 0 bases at V and 2 bases at J, with 9 bases between. This CDR3 contains 15 residues. Germline-derived CDR1 and CDR2 are SGHRS and YFSETQ.

The V and J genes are TRBV27 and TRBJ2-5; D might be TRBD2 (5 bases). V lost 4 bases, J lost 5 bases, and 17 bases lay in between. The CDR3 length is 15 residues. Germline V gene sequence: CDR1 MNHEY, CDR2 SMNVEV (reference sequence). CDR3 in DNA: TGTGCCAGCAGTTCCATCGTCCGGAGGATGGAGACCCAGTACTTC. Protein sequence: CASSSIVRRMETQYF.

V usage is TRBV10-3 and J usage is TRBJ2-1; 15 positions agree with TRBD2. V lost 2 bases to trimming and J lost 6 bases; unmatched junction nucleotides: 8. In germline, CDR1 is ENHRY, CDR2 SYGVKD. This CDR3 spans 18 amino acids. CDR3 protein: CAISERGLAGGLGNEQFF. As DNA, the CDR3 is TGTGCCATCAGTGAGCGGGGACTAGCGGGGGGATTAGGCAATGAGCAGTTCTTC.

This clone came up once. This chain links TRBV7-2 with TRBJ1-1; 7 nucleotides align to TRBD1. With V trimmed by 5 bases and J by 3 bases, 3 bases remained unmatched. Germline assignment: CDR1 SGHTA and CDR2 FQGNSA. The CDR3 runs 13 residues. CDR3 DNA sequence: TGTGCCAGCAGCGGGGGACAGTACACTGAAGCTTTCTTT. It yields the protein CASSGGQYTEAFF. Combining the CDR3 with reference TRBV7-2 and TRBJ1-1 gives the whole variable domain GAGVSQSPSNKVTEKGKDVELRCDPISGHTALYWYRQSLGQGLEFLIYFQGNSAPDKSGLPSDRFSAERTGGSVSTLTIQRTQQEDSAVYLCASSGGQYTEAFFGQGTRLTVV.

This chain links TRBV2 with TRBJ1-2; D possibly corresponds to TRBD1 (6 bases). The CDR3 is 14 amino acids. Trimming took 5 bases from V and 4 from J, leaving 14 bases between them. The germline CDR1 and CDR2 sequences are SNHLY and FYNNEI. The CDR3 sequence is CASSRDIRIYGYTF. CDR3 in DNA: TGTGCCAGCAGTAGGGACATCCGAATCTATGGCTACACCTTC.

The chain carries TRBV6-5 and TRBJ1-2; D is undetermined. The CDR3 contains 13 residues. Germline V gives CDR1 MNHEY, CDR2 SVGAGI. V gave up 2 bases and J gave up 7 bases, with 11 bases separating them. The CDR3 reads CASSYEAKRGYTF. The CDR3 nucleotides read TGTGCCAGCAGTTACGAAGCCAAGCGTGGCTACACCTTC.

The rearrangement joins TRBV6-1 to TRBJ1-5; D is undetermined. The V gene lost 5 bases and the J gene lost 7 bases, with 15 bases spanning the gap. This CDR3 comprises 14 residues. CDR1 and CDR2 (germline): MNHNS, SASEGT. The CDR3 DNA sequence: TGTGCCAGCAGTCTCCCGGATCCGCGCCAGCCCCAGCATTTT. Its translation is CASSLPDPRQPQHF.

The table lists this clone with a few counts. This chain joins TRBV11-2 and TRBJ1-5; D not resolved. Germline V gene data show CDR1 as SGHAT and CDR2 as FQNNGV. This CDR3 has 18 amino acids. V lost 0 bases and J lost 6, with 21 bases in between. The CDR3, as DNA: TGTGCCAGCAGCTTAGATCATTCAGCTTCCGGGAAGGGTCAGCCCCAGCATTTT. This gives the protein CASSLDHSASGKGQPQHF.

The chain links TRBV14 to TRBJ2-7; D unresolved. V was clipped by 4 bases and J by 2 bases, with 3 bases between them. Germline loops: CDR1 SGHDN, CDR2 FVKESK. CDR3 size: 11 residues. The CDR3 is CASSRTYEQYF. CDR3 coding DNA: TGTGCCAGCAGCCGAACCTACGAGCAGTACTTC.

CDR3 sequence reads: CASSGSRGSTDTQYF. In DNA form, the CDR3 reads TGTGCCAGCAGTGGATCCAGGGGTAGCACAGATACGCAGTATTTT. V gene TRBV2 combines with J gene TRBJ2-3; D may be TRBD1 (6 bases). CDR1 and CDR2 from the germline V gene are SNHLY and FYNNEI. V was pared by 4 bases and J by 0 bases, with 11 bases between. This CDR3 has 15 residues. The full variable domain, with the rest looked up from reference TRBV2 and TRBJ2-3, is EPEVTQTPSHQVTQMGQEVILRCVPISNHLYFYWYRQILGQKVEFLVSFYNNEISEKSEIFDDQFSVERPDGSNFTLKIRSTKLEDSAMYFCASSGSRGSTDTQYFGPGTRLTVL.

Only a few counts were recorded for this clone. This chain connects TRBV2 to TRBJ1-5; tentative D call: TRBD1 (6 bases). Germline values: CDR1 SNHLY, CDR2 FYNNEI. Trimming removed 3 bases at V and 2 bases at J, with 11 bases between. This CDR3 has 15 amino acids. The CDR3 here is CASSEWGQGNQPQHF. The DNA for the CDR3 is TGTGCCAGCAGTGAGTGGGGGCAAGGCAATCAGCCCCAGCATTTT.

The chain uses TRBV7-2 and TRBJ2-7; D not resolved. Germline V gene lookup returns CDR1 SGHTA and CDR2 FQGNSA. This CDR3 spans 15 amino acids. Trimming removed 1 base from V and 0 bases from J, with 10 bases in between. CDR3 nucleotide sequence: TGTGCCAGCAGCTTAGTGCAGGCAAGCTCCTACGAGCAGTACTTC. Its translation: CASSLVQASSYEQYF. The full variable domain, in which reference TRBV7-2 and TRBJ2-7 provide the parts outside the CDR3, is GAGVSQSPSNKVTEKGKDVELRCDPISGHTALYWYRQSLGQGLEFLIYFQGNSAPDKSGLPSDRFSAERTGGSVSTLTIQRTQQEDSAVYLCASSLVQASSYEQYFGPGTRLTVT.

This clone has just a few counts. The chain carries TRBV15 and TRBJ2-3, with 12 bases fitting TRBD2. V was pared by 0 bases and J by 0 bases, with 7 bases of the junction left unmatched. CDR1 and CDR2 from the germline V gene are LNHNV and YYDKDF (reference sequence). CDR3 length: 19 amino acids. The CDR3 region is CATSRDSGLAGGSTDTQYF. CDR3 nucleotide sequence: TGTGCCACCAGCAGAGATTCCGGGCTAGCGGGGGGGAGCACAGATACGCAGTATTTT.

This clone was counted a single time. This chain links TRBV4-3 with TRBJ2-3; the match to TRBD2 covers 11 bases. CDR3 length equals 18 residues. Per germline, CDR1 LGHNA and CDR2 YSLEER. The J segment lost 0 bases and the V segment lost 1 base, leaving 6 bases of the junction unmatched. DNA of the CDR3: TGCGCCAGCAGCCAAGGCGCGGGACTAGCGGTTAGCACAGATACGCAGTATTTT. It encodes CASSQGAGLAVSTDTQYF.

This clone was found once. The J gene is TRBJ2-7, the V gene TRBV30, with D hard to call. This CDR3 is built from 13 residues. Germline assignment: CDR1 GTSNPN and CDR2 SVGIG (reference sequence). V lost 0 bases, J lost 3 bases, and 9 bases lay in between. The CDR3, as DNA: TGTGCCTGGAGTGTATTTGGGGTCTACGAGCAGTACTTC. Translated: CAWSVFGVYEQYF.